A single TCR beta chain is shown here with its context. Its antigen is not known. This PCR relied on a set of 60 Vbeta primers and 13 Jbeta primers. Generated by immunoSEQ multiplex PCR, the TCRdb table keeps only in-frame clones and is missing some. The table shows some 130,000 clones, with roughly four fifths occurring only once. The data were obtained in a study of cytomegalovirus exposure and HLA in healthy donors. The study, taken as a whole, reports: Previously analyzed data showed that most TCR beta V segments were productive at a frequency of about 90% or about 30%. With DRB1 most and HLA-C fewest, TCR association rates differed between HLA loci in a later analysis. Follow-up analysis seemed to connect common viral pathogens with several of the most significant clusters identified.

The V end lost 3 bases, the J end lost 13 bases, and 21 bases lay between the germline ends. The CDR3 loop spans 14 amino acids. Per germline, CDR1 MGHRA and CDR2 YSYEKL. The chain employs TRBV4-1 and TRBJ2-5, with D possibly being TRBD1 (6 bases). The sequenced sample was PBMCs. The TCR originated in a girl under 10 years old in good health and CMV-seronegative. In DNA, the CDR3 is TGCGCCAGCAGCCATCAGGACCGACAGGCTCCGGTGTACTTC. Protein sequence: CASSHQDRQAPVYF.